These T cell receptor beta chains were read from a single sample in a study of T cells in Graves' hyperthyroidism and ophthalmopathy. TCRdb called the multiplex PCR reads again in MiXCR, with one record for every CDR3 protein. The sample comprises about 610,000 distinct CDR3 sequences, approximately 15% of which are singletons, and less than 3.5% rests with the top ten. Material for sequencing was blood. These TCRs come from a woman aged 40 to 55 with Graves' ophthalmopathy. Each CDR3 is given with its conserved first and last residue. A D gene is named only where the DNA matches it firmly. Clone size is given for some rows only: seen once, a few or many times, or a class if the clone is expanded.

v_call,clone_size,j_call,cdr3_length,d_call,cdr3_aa,cdr3_nt
TRBV5-1,-,TRBJ2-2,16,-,CASSLAALRGTGELFF,TGCGCCAGCAGCTTGGCGGCGTTGAGGGGCACCGGGGAGCTGTTTTTT
TRBV30,many,TRBJ1-2,13,-,CAWRLGQDYGYTF,TGTGCCTGGAGACTGGGACAAGACTATGGCTACACCTTC
TRBV7-8,-,TRBJ2-7,15,TRBD2,CASSAGLAGDHEQYF,TGTGCCAGCAGCGCTGGACTAGCGGGAGATCACGAGCAGTACTTC
TRBV6-5,many,TRBJ1-1,16,-,CASSYSIRGRNTEAFF,TGTGCCAGCAGTTACTCGATAAGAGGTCGAAACACTGAAGCTTTCTTT
TRBV28,many,TRBJ2-3,14,-,CASSRGTVTDTQYF,TGTGCCAGCAGTCGCGGGACGGTCACAGATACGCAGTATTTT
TRBV6-1,-,TRBJ1-4,15,-,CASSSATATNEKLFF,TGTGCCAGCAGCTCCGCCACTGCCACTAATGAAAAACTGTTTTTT
TRBV2,-,TRBJ2-2,15,TRBD1,CASKGDRGFTGELFF,TGTGCCAGCAAAGGGGACAGGGGATTCACCGGGGAGCTGTTTTTT
TRBV20-1,many,TRBJ1-4,15,TRBD1,CSARPLQGGGEKLFF,TGCAGTGCTAGACCCCTGCAGGGGGGTGGTGAAAAACTGTTTTTT
TRBV11-2,many,TRBJ2-1,12,TRBD2,CASSPGLAEQFF,TGTGCCAGCAGCCCGGGACTAGCGGAGCAGTTCTTC
TRBV5-1,many,TRBJ2-7,15,-,CASSLAEVGVYEQYF,TGCGCCAGCAGCTTGGCCGAGGTGGGTGTCTACGAGCAGTACTTC
TRBV6-2/TRBV6-3,few,TRBJ2-1,16,TRBD2,CASSSPAGGSYNEQFF,TGTGCCAGCAGTAGCCCGGCGGGAGGATCCTACAATGAGCAGTTCTTC